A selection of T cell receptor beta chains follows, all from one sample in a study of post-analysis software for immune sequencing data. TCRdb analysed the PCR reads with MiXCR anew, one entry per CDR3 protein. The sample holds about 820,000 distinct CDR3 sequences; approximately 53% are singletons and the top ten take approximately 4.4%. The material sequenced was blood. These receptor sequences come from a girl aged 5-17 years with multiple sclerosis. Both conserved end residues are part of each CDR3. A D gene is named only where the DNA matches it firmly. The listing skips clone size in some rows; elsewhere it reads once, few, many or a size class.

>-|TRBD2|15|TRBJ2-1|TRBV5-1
TGCGCCAGCAGCAGCACTAGCGGGAGCTTCAATGAGCAGTTCTTC
CASSSTSGSFNEQFF
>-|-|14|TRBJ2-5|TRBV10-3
TGTGCCATCAGGGGGGGGGACAGCCAAGAGACCCAGTACTTC
CAIRGGDSQETQYF
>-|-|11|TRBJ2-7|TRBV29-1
TGCAGCGTTGCGACCACCTACGAGCAGTACTTC
CSVATTYEQYF
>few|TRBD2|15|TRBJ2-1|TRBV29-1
TGCAGCGTTCATTTAGCGGGAGGGATCCACAATGAGCAGTTCTTC
CSVHLAGGIHNEQFF
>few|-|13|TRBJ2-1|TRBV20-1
TGCAGTGCTATCGGGCCGGGGAAGGATGAGCAGTTCTTC
CSAIGPGKDEQFF
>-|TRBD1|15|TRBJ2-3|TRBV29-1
TGCAGCGTTCACTTGACAGGGGGGAGTACAGATACGCAGTATTTT
CSVHLTGGSTDTQYF
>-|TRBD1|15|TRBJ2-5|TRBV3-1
TGTGCCAGCAGCTCGACAGGGGGCATTTTGGAGACCCAGTACTTC
CASSSTGGILETQYF
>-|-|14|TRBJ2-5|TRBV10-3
TGTGCCATCAGTGAGCTAGCGCCACCGGGGACCCAGTACTTC
CAISELAPPGTQYF
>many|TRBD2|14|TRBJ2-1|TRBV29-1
TGCAGCGCCCCTCGGACTAGCGGGAACAATGAGCAGTTCTTC
CSAPRTSGNNEQFF
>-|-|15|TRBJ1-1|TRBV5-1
TGCGCCAGCAGCTTGGGTCAACAGGGGAACACTGAAGCTTTCTTT
CASSLGQQGNTEAFF
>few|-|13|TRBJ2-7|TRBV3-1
TGTGCCAGCAGCCCCCGGGGTCCTGAAACCCAGTACTTC
CASSPRGPETQYF
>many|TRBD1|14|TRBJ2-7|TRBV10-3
TGTGCCATCAAGTCGCGGGACAGGGGACACGAGCAGTACTTC
CAIKSRDRGHEQYF
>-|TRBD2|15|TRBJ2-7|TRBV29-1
TGCAGCGTTGCACTGCTAGCGGACCGGTCCTACGAGCAGTACTTC
CSVALLADRSYEQYF
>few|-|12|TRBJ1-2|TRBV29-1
TGCAGCGTTGAAAAGGACCTAGATGGCTACACCTTC
CSVEKDLDGYTF
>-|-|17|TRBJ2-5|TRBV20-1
TGCAGTGCTAGACTCCCCCGGGGCGGGTTGTACCAAGAGACCCAGTACTTC
CSARLPRGGLYQETQYF
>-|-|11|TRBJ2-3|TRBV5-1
TGCGCCAGCAGCTCACTAGGGTGGCAGTATTTT
CASSSLGWQYF
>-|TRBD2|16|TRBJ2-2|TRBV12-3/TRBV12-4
TGTGCCAGCAGTTTGGGGCTAGCGGGACCCACCGGGGAGCTGTTTTTT
CASSLGLAGPTGELFF
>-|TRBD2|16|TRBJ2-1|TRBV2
TGTGCCAGCAGCCCCCTAGCGGGAGCATCTTACAATGAGCAGTTCTTC
CASSPLAGASYNEQFF
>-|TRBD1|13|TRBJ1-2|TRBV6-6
TGTGCCAGCAGTGAGACAGGGAGATATGGCTACACCTTC
CASSETGRYGYTF
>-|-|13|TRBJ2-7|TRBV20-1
TGCAGTGCTAGTGGGAAGAGTGTCGGCGAGCAGTACTTC
CSASGKSVGEQYF
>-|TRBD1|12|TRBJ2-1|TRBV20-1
TGCAGTGGCAACAGGGGCTACAATGAGCAGTTCTTC
CSGNRGYNEQFF
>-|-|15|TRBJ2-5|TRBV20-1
TGCAGTGCTAAGGGGACGCGACGGGTTCAGGAGACCCAGTACTTC
CSAKGTRRVQETQYF
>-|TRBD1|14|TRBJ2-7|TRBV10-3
TGTGCCACTCCGGGACAGGGGTTAATCTACGAGCAGTACTTC
CATPGQGLIYEQYF
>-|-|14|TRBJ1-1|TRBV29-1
TGCAGCGTTGTTCTCGCAGGGACGAACACTGAAGCTTTCTTT
CSVVLAGTNTEAFF
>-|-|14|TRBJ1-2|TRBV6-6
TGTGCCAGCCGCGCACGAGGGGAGGCCTCTGGCTACACCTTC
CASRARGEASGYTF
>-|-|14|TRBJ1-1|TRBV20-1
TGCAGTGCTAGACTTGGGGGGCCGCGGACTGAAGCTTTCTTT
CSARLGGPRTEAFF
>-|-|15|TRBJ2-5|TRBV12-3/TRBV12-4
TGTGCCAGCAGTTTTTACGACAGGCGCGGGGAGACCCAGTACTTC
CASSFYDRRGETQYF
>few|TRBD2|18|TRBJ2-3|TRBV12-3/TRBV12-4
TGTGCCAGCAGTCCGACTAGCGGGAGGGCCTTCCGCACAGATACGCAGTATTTT
CASSPTSGRAFRTDTQYF
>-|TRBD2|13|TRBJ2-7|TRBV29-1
TGCAGCGTTGAACGGCAGGGAGGGGACGAGCAGTACTTC
CSVERQGGDEQYF
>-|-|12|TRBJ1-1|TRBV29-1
TGCAGCGTTGAAGCGGCCTCTACTGAAGCTTTCTTT
CSVEAASTEAFF
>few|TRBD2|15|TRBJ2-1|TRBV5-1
TGCGCCAGCAGTCCCTCTAGCGGGAGGGCCGGTGAGCAGTTCTTC
CASSPSSGRAGEQFF